The rows below give T cell receptor beta chains drawn from one sample of a study of T cells after yellow fever vaccination. TCRdb fed the 5' RACE reads into MiXCR, producing one record per CDR3 protein. The sample records fewer than 450,000 distinct CDR3 sequences, about 8.3% being singletons. The starting material was PBMCs, obtained roughly 46 days after the first yellow fever vaccination. The receptors stem from a man aged 18 to 29 who received the YFV17D yellow fever vaccine. CDR3s include the opening cysteine and the closing phenylalanine or tryptophan. The D gene is left open where the match is weak. Not every row has a clone size; where given, it reads once, few, many or a size class.

abundance,v_gene,j_gene,d_gene,CDR3nt,CDR3aa
few,TRBV25-1,TRBJ2-3,TRBD1,TGTGCCAGCAGTGAAGGGACAGCCTCGTCCGATACGCAGTATTTT,CASSEGTASSDTQYF
many,TRBV18,TRBJ2-7,TRBD1,TGTGCCAGCTCAGTATCCGACAGGGCAGTAACCTACGAGCAGTACTTC,CASSVSDRAVTYEQYF
few,TRBV12-3/TRBV12-4,TRBJ2-3,-,TGTGCCAGCTCCGGGGGGCACTTCGATACGCAGTATTTT,CASSGGHFDTQYF
-,TRBV5-1,TRBJ1-1,-,TGCGCCAGCAGCTTGAAAGCAGCCCGGTTGTCTGAAGCTTTCTTT,CASSLKAARLSEAFF
-,TRBV7-2,TRBJ2-5,-,TGTGCCAGCAGCCACGGACCCTGGGCTGGAGAGACCCAGTACTTC,CASSHGPWAGETQYF
few,TRBV28,TRBJ2-1,-,TGTGCCAGCAGTCCGTACTATATTGGCCACAATGAGCAGTTCTTC,CASSPYYIGHNEQFF
few,TRBV16,TRBJ2-3,-,TGTGCCAGCAGCCAATCGGTGGGACTTAGCACAGATACGCAGTATTTT,CASSQSVGLSTDTQYF
few,TRBV19,TRBJ2-2,TRBD2,TGTGCCAGTACTAACCTAGCGGCCGACGGGGAGCTGTTTTTT,CASTNLAADGELFF
-,TRBV20-1,TRBJ1-5,-,TGCAGTGCCTCCGGGGGGTATCTTCAGCCCCAGCATTTT,CSASGGYLQPQHF
few,TRBV28,TRBJ2-1,TRBD2,TGTGCCAGCAGTTTAGTACTAGCGGGGATCTATGAGCAGTTCTTC,CASSLVLAGIYEQFF
few,TRBV7-2,TRBJ1-1,-,TGTGCCAGCAGCCCATTTGGGATGAACACTGAAGCTTTCTTT,CASSPFGMNTEAFF
-,TRBV7-2,TRBJ1-6,-,TGTGCCAGCAGCTTAGCGGGGGTAGGGGCTTCACCCCTCCACTTT,CASSLAGVGASPLHF
-,TRBV6-1,TRBJ1-5,-,TGTGCCAGCAACCTACGTCCCGGTCGCAAGGTCAATCAGCCCCAGCATTTT,CASNLRPGRKVNQPQHF
few,TRBV5-1,TRBJ1-1,-,TGCGCCAGCAGCGTACCCGGGGCGAACACTGAAGCTTTCTTT,CASSVPGANTEAFF
-,TRBV20-1,TRBJ1-2,-,TGCAAGTCCGGGCCGCGCGACACCTTC,CKSGPRDTF
few,TRBV7-8,TRBJ1-5,TRBD1,TGTGCCAGCAGCTTAAGGCGGGAGGGGGCTACAGCTCAGCCCCAGCATTTT,CASSLRREGATAQPQHF